The entry that follows covers one T cell receptor beta chain sequence. These data belong to a study of blood T cell repertoires in COVID-19. Study-wide background: Nucleic acid was either cDNA or gDNA, and it came from T cells, B-cell-depleted T cells, or PBMCs.

Some clones are missing from TCRdb's copy, which holds only in-frame ones; the method was immunoSEQ multiplex PCR. The table records fewer than 400,000 clones, 89% of them present only once. Participants, about 18 to 100 years old, spanned 24 US areas. Which cohort a participant joined came from the clinical history participants gave. The V gene end was trimmed by 2 bases and the J gene end by 7 bases; junction bases not matched to a gene: 8. Germline V gives CDR1 MGHRA, CDR2 YSYEKL. The CDR3 has 14 amino acids. The chain employs TRBV4-1 and TRBJ2-7, with 7 bases fitting TRBD2. This sequence originates from a man in his 60s who had recovered from COVID-19. Material for sequencing was PBMCs or T cells enriched from blood (not recorded which). The CDR3 nucleotides are TGCGCCAGCAGCCAATTTCGGGGAGCGGGAGAGCAGTACTTC. Protein product: CASSQFRGAGEQYF.